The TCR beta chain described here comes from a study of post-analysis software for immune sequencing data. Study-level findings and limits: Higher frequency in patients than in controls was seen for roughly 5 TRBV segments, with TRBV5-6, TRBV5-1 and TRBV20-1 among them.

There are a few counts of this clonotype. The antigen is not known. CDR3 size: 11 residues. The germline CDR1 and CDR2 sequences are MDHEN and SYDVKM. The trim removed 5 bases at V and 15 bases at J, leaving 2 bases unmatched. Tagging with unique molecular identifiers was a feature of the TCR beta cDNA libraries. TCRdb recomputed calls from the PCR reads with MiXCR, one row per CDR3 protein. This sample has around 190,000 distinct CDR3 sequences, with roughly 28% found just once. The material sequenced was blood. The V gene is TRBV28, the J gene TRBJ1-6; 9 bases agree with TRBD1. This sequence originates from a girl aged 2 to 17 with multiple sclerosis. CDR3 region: CASSPTGGLHF. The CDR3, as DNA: TGTGCCAGCAGTCCGACAGGGGGCCTCCACTTT.